This T cell receptor beta chain is from a study of identical twins. General study findings and limits: Twins shared beta out-of-frame sequences in excess, but this excess was weaker.

Template switching created a universal primer site, and the cDNA included unique molecular identifiers. TCRdb passed the 5' RACE reads through MiXCR, listing each CDR3 protein once. Here the sample spans about 490,000 distinct CDR3 sequences, approximately 16% being singletons. The CDR3 spans 17 residues. CDR1 is MNHEY, CDR2 SMNVEV, per germline (reference sequence). Trimming removed 4 bases from V and 0 bases from J, with 15 bases in between. As regards this clonotype: The antigen remains undetermined.

These same records also appear under a second study, on yellow fever vaccine responses in identical twins. According to that study: As reported, the vaccine T cell response of twins seemed partly convergent and partly personalized.

This receptor was taken from a woman between 18 and 29 years old in good health. V usage is TRBV27 and J usage is TRBJ1-4; no reliable D call. Source material: CD4+ T cells sorted from blood. The CDR3 DNA reads as TGTGCCAGCAGTTCCCTGACATGGTACTCAACTAATGAAAAACTGTTTTTT. It encodes CASSSLTWYSTNEKLFF.